This T cell receptor (beta chain) was recovered during a study of blood T cell repertoires in COVID-19. V dropped 1 base and J dropped 5 bases, with 14 bases sitting between them. The CDR3 runs to 15 residues. The germline gives CDR1 LNHDA, CDR2 SQIVND (reference sequence). Measured with immunoSEQ multiplex PCR; TCRdb has only the in-frame clones, and not every one. The sample holds 80,000 to 100,000 clones, roughly 86% seen once. The chain uses TRBV19 and TRBJ1-1, with D uncertain. Sample: peripheral blood. This clonotype was sampled from a man in his fifties or sixties with acute or convalescent COVID-19. CDR3 bases: TGTGCCAGTAGTATAGTAGGACGCCCGGGGACTGAAGCTTTCTTT. Translation gives CASSIVGRPGTEAFF.